These 25 T cell receptor beta chains originate from one sample sequenced in a study of shared clonotypes between healthy human individuals. Clones were read by immunoSEQ multiplex PCR, and TCRdb kept only the in-frame ones, dropping some. The data show roughly 1,500,000 clones, around 98% seen once. The sample taken for sequencing was naive CD4+ T cells sorted from blood. Subset meaning: CD45RA+ positively selected. These receptors were collected from a young man in good health.

The chain is built from TRBV29-1 and TRBJ2-7; D possibly matches TRBD1 or TRBD2 (5 bases each). Trimming cost V 3 bases and J 5 bases, with 20 bases left between them. From germline, CDR1 is SQVTM and CDR2 ANQGSEA. The CDR3 runs to 15 residues. CDR3 sequence reads: CSVDGGVLRGNEQYF. The CDR3 DNA follows: TGCAGCGTTGATGGGGGAGTCCTGAGGGGCAACGAGCAGTACTTC.

The rearrangement links TRBV9 to TRBJ2-2, with D possibly being TRBD2 (6 bases). Trimming left V 3 bases short and J 4 bases short, with 13 bases between. Germline loops: CDR1 SGDLS, CDR2 YYNGEE. The CDR3 covers 15 residues. CDR3 in DNA: TGTGCCAGCAGCGCGGAGGGGCTAACCACCGGGGAGCTGTTTTTT. This gives the protein CASSAEGLTTGELFF.

The chain links TRBV4-3 to TRBJ1-2; TRBD1 might be the D (5 bases). V lost 0 bases to trimming and J lost 4 bases, with 15 bases between them. The CDR3 consists of 16 residues. Germline V CDR1 and CDR2: LGHNA, YSLEER. The CDR3 region has the DNA TGCGCCAGCAGCCAAGAAACCAGCAGGGTAGGCTATGGCTACACCTTC. The encoded protein is CASSQETSRVGYGYTF.

The chain joins TRBV4-1 to TRBJ2-5; 11 nucleotides line up with TRBD1. The CDR3 extends over 17 amino acids. V shed 1 base and J 5 bases; nucleotides not matched to a gene: 9. Germline CDR1 is MGHRA and CDR2 is YSYEKL. In DNA, the CDR3 is TGCGCCAGCAGCCAAGTTATGGGGACAGGGGGGCGGGAGACCCAGTACTTC. Protein: CASSQVMGTGGRETQYF.

Concerning this clone itself: Other DNA sequences of this sample code for an identical CDR3. The CDR3 here is CSARFQTQYF. In nucleotides, the CDR3 is TGCAGTGCCCGGTTTCAGACCCAGTACTTC. The chain links TRBV20-1 to TRBJ2-5, with no clear D. Trimming took 6 bases from V and 6 from J, leaving 8 bases between them. There are 10 residues in the CDR3. Germline V gene sequence: CDR1 DFQATT, CDR2 SNEGSKA (reference sequence).

The V call is TRBV19, the J call TRBJ2-2, with D maybe TRBD1 (6 bases). V shed 6 bases and J shed 3 bases, with 11 bases lying between them. The CDR3 length is 14 residues. Germline V gives CDR1 LNHDA, CDR2 SQIVND (reference sequence). CDR3 residues: CASSRRGDTGELFF. CDR3 nucleotide sequence: TGTGCCAGTAGCCGCAGGGGAGACACCGGGGAGCTGTTTTTT. The full variable domain, completed using reference TRBV19 and TRBJ2-2, is DGGITQSPKYLFRKEGQNVTLSCEQNLNHDAMYWYRQDPGQGLRLIYYSQIVNDFQKGDIAEGYSVSREKKESFPLTVTSAQKNPTAFYLCASSRRGDTGELFFGEGSRLTVL.

V usage is TRBV5-1 and J usage is TRBJ1-5; 7 bases are shared with TRBD1. The germline gives CDR1 SGHRS, CDR2 YFSETQ. The CDR3 spans 15 residues. V gave up 2 bases and J gave up 4 bases; unmatched junction bases: 6. This CDR3 is CASSFYSGGNQPQHF. CDR3 sequence (DNA): TGCGCCAGCAGCTTTTACTCAGGGGGAAATCAGCCCCAGCATTTT.

This clone came up once. The same CDR3 is also encoded by other DNA sequences in this sample. The chain recombines TRBV7-8 with TRBJ2-7, with D tentatively TRBD1 (6 bases). V dropped 1 base and J dropped 3 bases, with 7 bases sitting between them. The CDR3 has 13 amino acids. Germline CDR1 and CDR2: SGHVS and FQNEAQ. The CDR3 loop reads CASSLGQDYEQYF. The CDR3 DNA is TGTGCCAGCAGCTTAGGACAGGACTACGAGCAGTACTTC.

This chain connects TRBV6-1 to TRBJ2-7; D unclear. Per the germline V gene, CDR1 is MNHNS and CDR2 is SASEGT. Trimming pared 2 bases from V and 2 bases from J, leaving 13 bases between. The CDR3 spans 15 residues. The CDR3 region has the DNA TGTGCCAGCAGTGAATCGGTTAGCCTCCCCTACGAGCAGTACTTC. This gives the protein CASSESVSLPYEQYF.

This chain joins TRBV9 and TRBJ1-1, with a weak D call TRBD1 (5 bases). CDR1 is SGDLS, CDR2 YYNGEE, per germline. This CDR3 region has 15 residues. With 0 bases removed from V and 6 bases from J, the gap between germline ends came to 15 bases. The CDR3 region has the DNA TGTGCCAGCAGCGTAGGTTGGGCAAGACAGTCTGAAGCTTTCTTT. Protein sequence: CASSVGWARQSEAFF.

The V gene is TRBV13, the J gene TRBJ2-1; 10 bases fit TRBD2. Trimming cost V 5 bases and J 6 bases; bases outside gene matches: 22. This CDR3 has 20 residues. Germline lookup yields CDR1 PRHDT and CDR2 FYEKMQ (reference sequence). Here the CDR3 reads CASSPILLGTSVAGANEQFF. The CDR3, as DNA: TGTGCCAGCAGCCCCATATTGCTCGGGACTAGCGTCGCGGGGGCCAATGAGCAGTTCTTC.

V gene TRBV7-8 combines with J gene TRBJ2-7; 11 bases are shared with TRBD2. The CDR3 totals 16 residues. Germline V gene lookup returns CDR1 SGHVS and CDR2 FQNEAQ. Losses at the gene ends were 2 bases for V and 2 bases for J; bases not matched to a gene: 5. The CDR3 region has the DNA TGTGCCAGCAGCTTAACACTAGCGGGAGTCGCCTACGAGCAGTACTTC. Translation gives CASSLTLAGVAYEQYF.

The chain carries TRBV2 and TRBJ2-5, with D unclear. Germline CDR1 reads SNHLY; CDR2 reads FYNNEI. CDR3 length: 14 amino acids. Trimming removed 6 bases at V and 0 bases at J, with 11 bases between. CDR3 nucleotides: TGTGCCAGCAGGGAGACACAGTACCAAGAGACCCAGTACTTC. It encodes CASRETQYQETQYF.

The rearrangement joins TRBV11-2 to TRBJ2-7; D not resolved. The V gene lost 2 bases and the J gene lost 2 bases, with 13 bases spanning the gap. The CDR3 has 15 amino acids. The germline gives CDR1 SGHAT, CDR2 FQNNGV. The CDR3 region is CASSLTSWSTYEQYF. The CDR3 DNA sequence: TGTGCCAGCAGCTTAACTTCGTGGTCCACCTACGAGCAGTACTTC.

The V gene is TRBV10-3, the J gene TRBJ2-2; 9 nucleotides agree with TRBD2. This CDR3 region has 15 residues. Germline lookup yields CDR1 ENHRY and CDR2 SYGVKD. With 8 bases clipped from V and 0 bases from J, the junction kept 4 bases outside the gene matches. The CDR3 sequence is CAIGAGGTNTGELFF. In nucleotides, the CDR3 is TGTGCCATCGGTGCGGGAGGGACGAACACCGGGGAGCTGTTTTTT.

The genes are TRBV15 and TRBJ2-7; 8 bases fit TRBD1. Looked up from germline, CDR1 is LNHNV and CDR2 is YYDKDF (reference sequence). V trimming: 3 bases; J trimming: 3 bases; junction bases outside the gene matches: 7. This CDR3 region has 15 residues. CDR3 region: CATSRRSRGLYEQYF. For the CDR3, the DNA is TGTGCCACCAGCAGGCGATCCAGGGGGCTCTACGAGCAGTACTTC.

V usage is TRBV11-3 and J usage is TRBJ1-1; 9 bases are a match to TRBD1. With 5 bases clipped from V and 0 bases from J, the junction kept 4 bases outside the gene matches. CDR1 and CDR2 (germline): SGHNT, YENEEA. The CDR3 totals 15 residues. CDR3 protein: CASSLGTGMNTEAFF. The CDR3 DNA reads TGTGCCAGCAGCCTGGGGACAGGGATGAACACTGAAGCTTTCTTT. The full variable domain, with the rest looked up from reference TRBV11-3 and TRBJ1-1, is EAGVVQSPRYKIIEKKQPVAFWCNPISGHNTLYWYLQNLGQGPELLIRYENEEAVDDSQLPKDRFSAERLKGVDSTLKIQPAELGDSAVYLCASSLGTGMNTEAFFGQGTRLTVV.

The V and J genes are TRBV10-2 and TRBJ2-7; 8 bases agree with TRBD1. CDR1 and CDR2 (germline): WSHSY, SAAADI. The CDR3 has 14 residues. After removal of 5 bases from V and 4 bases from J, the junction contained 7 bases not matched to a gene. The CDR3 region has the DNA TGCGCCAGCAGTTTCCCGACAGGGGTATACGAGCAGTACTTC. This codes for CASSFPTGVYEQYF.

CDR3 sequence reads: CASSMVSNYGYTF. The CDR3 DNA reads as TGTGCCAGTAGTATGGTCAGCAACTATGGCTACACCTTC. The chain uses TRBV19 and TRBJ1-2; D remains unclear. This CDR3 has 13 amino acids. CDR1 is LNHDA and CDR2 is SQIVND in the germline V gene (reference sequence). V gave up 3 bases and J gave up 2 bases, with 7 bases separating them.

With regard to this clone: The same CDR3 is also encoded by other DNA sequences in this sample. The chain uses TRBV7-9 and TRBJ2-7; D not certain. The CDR3 spans 12 residues. Germline lookup yields CDR1 SEHNR and CDR2 FQNEAQ (reference sequence). V gave up 2 bases and J gave up 1 base, with 3 bases separating them. The CDR3 loop is CASSLRSYEQYF. CDR3 nucleotide sequence: TGTGCCAGCAGCTTACGATCCTACGAGCAGTACTTC.

Regarding this clone: The sample carries other DNA sequences with the same CDR3. The rearrangement uses TRBV7-6 and TRBJ1-1, with TRBD1 identical over 8 bases. CDR3 size: 13 residues. V trimming: 1 base; J trimming: 5 bases; junction bases outside the gene matches: 0. Germline V gene sequence: CDR1 SGHVS, CDR2 FNYEAQ. The CDR3 region has the DNA TGTGCCAGCAGCTTAGGGACAGGGACTGAAGCTTTCTTT. Its translation: CASSLGTGTEAFF.

This chain joins TRBV2 and TRBJ2-7; no definite D call. Deletions cut 0 bases from V and 4 bases from J, with 22 bases between. The CDR3 is 18 residues long. CDR1 and CDR2 from the germline V gene are SNHLY and FYNNEI. The CDR3 loop reads CASSEALLSLIPPYEQYF. Here the CDR3 DNA reads TGTGCCAGCAGTGAAGCGCTTCTTAGCCTCATCCCCCCATACGAGCAGTACTTC.

The chain has TRBV10-2 and TRBJ2-1; D remains unclear. The CDR3 loop spans 11 amino acids. CDR1 and CDR2 from the germline V gene are WSHSY and SAAADI. Trimming took 6 bases from V and 7 from J, leaving 7 bases between them. CDR3 loop: CASRGFNEQFF. DNA of the CDR3: TGCGCCAGCAGGGGATTTAATGAGCAGTTCTTC.

V is TRBV6-1 and J is TRBJ2-5; 8 bases line up with TRBD1. The CDR3 extends over 15 amino acids. V lost 2 bases and J lost 9; bases outside the gene matches: 11. Germline V gives CDR1 MNHNS, CDR2 SASEGT. This CDR3 reads CASSERQGRVGAQYF. The CDR3, as DNA: TGTGCCAGCAGTGAAAGACAGGGGCGAGTTGGGGCCCAGTACTTC.

The V call is TRBV18, the J call TRBJ2-1; the D call may be TRBD1 or TRBD2 (7 bases each). The germline CDR1 and CDR2 sequences are KGHSH and LQKENI. Trimming pared 1 base from V and 7 bases from J, leaving 17 bases between. This CDR3 comprises 16 residues. The CDR3 sequence: CASSPLVQGGLNEQFF. CDR3 coding DNA: TGTGCCAGCTCACCACTCGTCCAGGGGGGGTTGAATGAGCAGTTCTTC.